These 20 T cell receptor beta chains share one sample of origin, sequenced in a study of T cells in Graves' hyperthyroidism and ophthalmopathy. RNA transcripts served as the template for amplifying TCR beta CDR3 regions. TCR CDR3 underwent first-round RT-PCR with the HTBI primer set. TCRdb analysed the multiplex PCR reads with MiXCR anew, one entry per CDR3 protein. The table lists about 510,000 distinct CDR3 sequences, 12% to 15% of them singletons. Input material: blood. Receptors originate from a woman aged 40 to 55 with Graves' hyperthyroidism.

This clonotype showed up many times. V is TRBV6-2 or TRBV6-3 and J is TRBJ2-7; possible D gene TRBD2, 5 bases. The germline V gene has CDR1 MNHEY and CDR2 SVGEGT. V lost 4 bases, J lost 7 bases, and 11 bases lay in between. This CDR3 contains 12 residues. The DNA of the CDR3 is TGTGCCAGCAGTTTCACTAGGCAAGAGCAGTACTTC. Translated: CASSFTRQEQYF.

This clonotype was seen a few times. This chain joins TRBV6-2 or TRBV6-3 and TRBJ2-3; D remains ambiguous. Looked up from germline, CDR1 is MNHEY and CDR2 is SVGEGT. CDR3 length: 14 residues. Trimming took off 2 bases at V and 2 bases at J, with 8 bases between the two ends. The CDR3 coding sequence is TGTGCCAGCAGTTACACTCGATTCACAGATACGCAGTATTTT. It encodes CASSYTRFTDTQYF.

This clonotype showed up many times. The V call is TRBV2, the J call TRBJ1-1, with D perhaps TRBD1 (5 bases). With 8 bases removed from V and 0 bases from J, the gap between germline ends came to 19 bases. Germline V gene lookup returns CDR1 SNHLY and CDR2 FYNNEI. The CDR3 has 16 residues. The CDR3 nucleotides are TGTGCCAGCGGAGAATTCAGACAGATTATGAACACTGAAGCTTTCTTT. Its translation is CASGEFRQIMNTEAFF.

Concerning this clonotype itself: The junction departs from germline at one end; a sequencing error may be responsible. This sequence joins TRBV10-1 and TRBJ1-3; D uncertain. CDR3 length: 14 amino acids. Germline CDR1 and CDR2: WNHNN and SYGVQD (reference sequence). The CDR3 sequence: CASSEDPSGSTIYF. CDR3 DNA: TGCGCCAGCAGTGAGGACCCCTCTGGAAGCACCATATATTTT.

There are many counts of this clonotype. This chain links TRBV6-1 with TRBJ2-4, with D tentatively TRBD2 (6 bases). CDR1 MNHNS and CDR2 SASEGT come from the germline V gene. Between the trimmed V and J ends, which lost 0 bases and 8 bases, there was a span of 17 bases. CDR3 length: 16 amino acids. For the CDR3, the DNA is TGTGCCAGCAGTGAAGCGGTGGGGGGTACGGGAGACATTCAGTACTTC. Amino acid sequence: CASSEAVGGTGDIQYF.

The CDR3 protein is CASSRVLAGAGANVLTF. DNA for the CDR3: TGTGCCAGCAGCCGGGTACTAGCGGGAGCTGGGGCCAACGTCCTGACTTTC. The genes are TRBV3-1 and TRBJ2-6; 11 bases fit TRBD2. The V segment lost 4 bases and the J segment 2 bases; nucleotides outside the gene matches: 4. This CDR3 region has 17 residues. Germline CDR1 LGHDT, CDR2 YNNKEL (reference sequence). Full variable domain (rest looked up from reference TRBV3-1 and TRBJ2-6): DTAVSQTPKYLVTQMGNDKSIKCEQNLGHDTMYWYKQDSKKFLKIMFSYNNKELIINETVPNRFSPKSPDKAHLNLHINSLELGDSAVYFCASSRVLAGAGANVLTFGAGSRLTVL.

This clonotype was found many times. This rearrangement joins TRBV11-2 to TRBJ1-1; D perhaps matches TRBD1 (6 bases). Trimming shortened V by 2 bases and J by 1 base, and 14 bases separated the two germline ends. The CDR3 has 16 amino acids. Germline V gene data show CDR1 as SGHAT and CDR2 as FQNNGV. This CDR3 is CASSLLRDIKNTEAFF. The CDR3 DNA reads TGTGCCAGCAGCTTACTCAGGGACATAAAGAACACTGAAGCTTTCTTT.

This clonotype was seen a handful of times. The chain carries TRBV18 and TRBJ1-2; D might be TRBD1 (5 bases). This CDR3 comprises 15 residues. V shed 4 bases and J shed 5 bases, with 17 bases lying between them. From germline, CDR1 is KGHSH and CDR2 LQKENI. CDR3 region: CASSRDALGGYGYTF. The CDR3 DNA is TGTGCCAGCTCACGGGACGCGCTGGGAGGGTATGGCTACACCTTC.

At least ten counts were recorded for this clonotype. CDR3: CATSRGSHKSGNEQFF. The CDR3 nucleotides are TGTGCCACCAGCAGAGGTAGTCACAAAAGCGGAAATGAGCAGTTCTTC. The chain joins TRBV15 to TRBJ2-1; the D gene is possibly TRBD2 (5 bases). The CDR3 consists of 16 residues. Per the germline V gene, CDR1 is LNHNV and CDR2 is YYDKDF (reference sequence). The V gene lost 1 base and the J gene lost 7 bases, with 17 bases spanning the gap.

This clonotype was seen at least ten times. This rearrangement joins TRBV30 to TRBJ1-1, with D possibly matching TRBD1 (5 bases). V was cut by 3 bases and J by 1 base, with 12 bases left in between. The CDR3 has 14 residues. CDR1 GTSNPN and CDR2 SVGIG come from the germline V gene (reference sequence). CDR3 amino acids: CAWRRRDRNTEAFF. In DNA form, the CDR3 reads TGTGCCTGGAGGAGGAGGGACCGGAACACTGAAGCTTTCTTT.

Comments on this clonotype: A much bigger clone sits one base away, suggesting this may be a read error. The genes are TRBV6-2 or TRBV6-3 and TRBJ2-1; TRBD1 matches 7 bases. The CDR3 loop spans 15 amino acids. The V segment lost 5 bases and the J segment 6 bases; nucleotides outside the gene matches: 10. Germline V gene lookup returns CDR1 MNHEY and CDR2 SVGEGT. Written as DNA, the CDR3 is TGTGCCAGCAGTGTAGTAAGGACAGGAGCCAATGAGCAGTTCTTC. It translates to CASSVVRTGANEQFF.

This clonotype was seen many times. The rearrangement joins TRBV7-9 to TRBJ2-2, with 11 bases lining up with TRBD2. J gave up 4 bases and V 1 base, and 17 bases lay outside the gene matches. Germline V lookup: CDR1 SEHNR, CDR2 FQNEAQ (reference sequence). The CDR3 extends over 21 amino acids. CDR3 residues: CASSLDRLLAGVLFGTGELFF. The CDR3 DNA reads as TGTGCCAGCAGCTTAGATCGGCTACTAGCGGGAGTTCTCTTCGGCACCGGGGAGCTGTTTTTT.

This clonotype was seen many times. The chain carries TRBV2 and TRBJ2-3; the match to TRBD2 covers 10 bases. Looked up from germline, CDR1 is SNHLY and CDR2 is FYNNEI. CDR3 length: 13 residues. Unmatched junction bases numbered 5, after V lost 9 bases and J lost 5 bases. CDR3 amino acids: CARASGRGDTQYF. In DNA form, the CDR3 reads TGTGCCAGGGCTAGCGGGAGAGGAGATACGCAGTATTTT.

This clonotype was counted ten times or more. V and J are TRBV5-5 and TRBJ2-3; 12 nucleotides line up with TRBD2. Trimming at V came to 6 bases and at J to 3 bases, leaving 5 bases not matched to a gene. Germline V CDR1 and CDR2: SGHKS, YYEKEE (reference sequence). This CDR3 region has 15 residues. CDR3 coding DNA: TGTGCCAGCACCGCGACTAGCGGGAGAACAGATACGCAGTATTTT. As protein: CASTATSGRTDTQYF.

This clonotype has just a few counts. This chain connects TRBV2 to TRBJ2-7; D remains ambiguous. This CDR3 contains 12 residues. V lost 7 bases to trimming and J lost 2 bases, with 9 bases between them. CDR1 is SNHLY, CDR2 FYNNEI, per germline. The CDR3 sequence is CASKLPPYEQYF. The CDR3 coding sequence is TGTGCCAGCAAACTACCCCCCTACGAGCAGTACTTC. Full variable domain (missing parts from reference TRBV2 and TRBJ2-7): EPEVTQTPSHQVTQMGQEVILRCVPISNHLYFYWYRQILGQKVEFLVSFYNNEISEKSEIFDDQFSVERPDGSNFTLKIRSTKLEDSAMYFCASKLPPYEQYFGPGTRLTVT.

This clonotype was observed a few times. CDR3 nucleotides: TGTGCCATCAGTGAGAATACTTTGAACACTGAAGCTTTCTTT. Its protein is CAISENTLNTEAFF. The chain joins TRBV10-3 to TRBJ1-1, with D uncertain. Germline V CDR1 and CDR2: ENHRY, SYGVKD. V lost 2 bases, J lost 0 bases, and 7 bases lay in between. This CDR3 is 14 amino acids long.

This clonotype appeared a few times. V is TRBV28 and J is TRBJ2-3; D may match TRBD1 or TRBD2 (5 bases each). CDR3 length: 16 residues. Trimming removed 5 bases at V and 1 base at J, with 16 bases between. Germline loops: CDR1 MDHEN, CDR2 SYDVKM. Here the CDR3 reads CASSPMSRGGTDTQYF. CDR3 bases: TGTGCCAGCAGTCCCATGTCGAGGGGAGGCACAGATACGCAGTATTTT.

The chain employs TRBV30 and TRBJ2-1, with a possible D match to TRBD2 (6 bases). Trimming took 4 bases from V and 5 from J, leaving 12 bases between them. CDR3 length equals 13 residues. Per germline, CDR1 GTSNPN and CDR2 SVGIG (reference sequence). The CDR3 is CAWTGGADNEQFF. CDR3 sequence (DNA): TGTGCCTGGACTGGCGGGGCCGACAATGAGCAGTTCTTC.

This clonotype was seen repeatedly, ten times or more. This chain uses TRBV29-1 with TRBJ1-2; no definite D call. The CDR3 is 15 residues long. Germline assignment: CDR1 SQVTM and CDR2 ANQGSEA. V was pared by 0 bases and J by 4 bases, with 15 bases between. Written as DNA, the CDR3 is TGCAGCGTTGAAGATCCCCATCACTCCGGCTATGGCTACACCTTC. This encodes CSVEDPHHSGYGYTF.

There are a few counts of this clonotype. The genes are TRBV20-1 and TRBJ1-3; D ambiguous. Trimming took 2 bases from V and 0 from J, leaving 14 bases between them. CDR1 and CDR2 from the germline V gene are DFQATT and SNEGSKA (reference sequence). This CDR3 comprises 16 residues. The CDR3 spells CSARLAGEFSGNTIYF. CDR3 DNA sequence: TGCAGTGCTAGACTGGCGGGTGAATTCTCTGGAAACACCATATATTTT.